These 24 T cell receptor beta chains were sequenced from one sample in a study of blood T cell repertoires in COVID-19. Assay used: immunoSEQ multiplex PCR; TCRdb lists only in-frame clones, some missing. The sample carries 200,000 to 250,000 clones, around nine tenths recorded once. Sequencing used PBMCs or T cells enriched from blood (not recorded which). The receptors come from a woman aged 25 to 45 who had been exposed to COVID-19.

The chain employs TRBV28 and TRBJ1-2; 8 bases fit TRBD1. Germline lookup yields CDR1 MDHEN and CDR2 SYDVKM. There are 13 residues in the CDR3. V lost 5 bases, J lost 8 bases, and 7 bases stayed unmatched. Written as DNA, the CDR3 is TGTGCCAGCAGTATAACAGGGGGTGCCGGCTACACCTTC. This gives the protein CASSITGGAGYTF.

This clone showed up just once. The chain carries TRBV5-1 and TRBJ1-2; TRBD1 agrees at 8 bases. CDR1 and CDR2 from the germline V gene are SGHRS and YFSETQ. The CDR3 runs to 15 residues. J was trimmed by 4 bases and V by 4 bases; bases with no gene match: 9. The CDR3 loop is CASSPPGQGSYGYTF. Written as DNA, the CDR3 is TGCGCCAGCAGCCCCCCCGGACAGGGCTCCTATGGCTACACCTTC. The whole variable domain, remainder taken from reference TRBV5-1 and TRBJ1-2, is KAGVTQTPRYLIKTRGQQVTLSCSPISGHRSVSWYQQTPGQGLQFLFEYFSETQRNKGNFPGRFSGRQFSNSRSEMNVSTLELGDSALYLCASSPPGQGSYGYTFGSGTRLTVV.

DNA of the CDR3: TGCAGTGCTAGTACAGGTAGCTCCTACAATGAGCAGTTCTTC. This gives the protein CSASTGSSYNEQFF. The V call is TRBV20-1, the J call TRBJ2-1, with D tentatively TRBD1 (5 bases). The length of the CDR3 is 14 residues. Germline V gives CDR1 DFQATT, CDR2 SNEGSKA (reference sequence). V gave up 3 bases and J gave up 0 bases, with 9 bases separating them.

The V gene is TRBV11-1, the J gene TRBJ1-1, with TRBD1 matching 9 bases. The trim removed 4 bases at V and 7 bases at J, leaving 7 bases unmatched. The CDR3 is 14 residues long. CDR1 and CDR2 from the germline V gene are SGHAT and FQDESV (reference sequence). Here the CDR3 reads CASSWGTGSLEAFF. As DNA, the CDR3 is TGTGCCAGCAGCTGGGGGACAGGGTCGCTTGAAGCTTTCTTT.

The chain couples TRBV2 to TRBJ1-2; possibly TRBD1 for D (5 bases). Trimming left V 0 bases short and J 7 bases short, with 9 bases between. The CDR3 has 13 residues. CDR1 and CDR2 from the germline V gene are SNHLY and FYNNEI. CDR3 region: CASSEALGLGYTF. The CDR3 nucleotides read TGTGCCAGCAGTGAAGCGCTGGGGCTTGGCTACACCTTC.

CDR3 sequence (DNA): TGTGCCAGCAGTGAAAGGGACATCAGGGGGCATCAGCCCCAGCATTTT. Protein product: CASSERDIRGHQPQHF. The genes are TRBV6-1 and TRBJ1-5; 8 bases agree with TRBD1. The germline V gene has CDR1 MNHNS and CDR2 SASEGT. Trimming took 2 bases from V and 5 from J; bases not matched to a gene: 8. The CDR3 is 16 amino acids.

The CDR3 region is CASSEALTVNYGYTF. DNA for the CDR3: TGTGCCAGCAGTGAAGCCCTGACAGTGAACTATGGCTACACCTTC. The chain uses TRBV2 and TRBJ1-2; weak D call: TRBD1 (5 bases). This CDR3 is 15 amino acids long. Trimming stripped 0 bases from V and 2 bases from J, with 10 bases between. Germline V gene lookup returns CDR1 SNHLY and CDR2 FYNNEI.

The chain joins TRBV5-6 to TRBJ1-2; D gene ambiguous. CDR1 and CDR2 from the germline V gene are SGHDT and YYEEEE. V lost 4 bases and J lost 3, with 13 bases in between. This CDR3 contains 14 residues. CDR3 sequence: CASSLPGGHYGYTF. CDR3 nucleotide sequence: TGTGCCAGCAGCCTGCCGGGAGGGCACTATGGCTACACCTTC.

The chain combines TRBV3-1 (or the pseudogene TRBV3-2) with TRBJ1-4, with D possibly TRBD1 on 6 matching bases. V lost 1 base to trimming and J lost 8 bases, with 17 bases between them. The V gene's germline CDR1 is LGHDT and CDR2 YNNKEL (reference sequence). The CDR3 runs to 16 residues. CDR3 DNA: TGTGCCAGCAGCCAAGCCGTGAGAGGGGGAGACGAAAAACTGTTTTTT. It is translated as CASSQAVRGGDEKLFF.

This clone was observed once. The V gene is TRBV10-3, the J gene TRBJ2-6; D is uncertain. CDR3 length equals 18 residues. From germline, CDR1 is ENHRY and CDR2 SYGVKD. Between the trimmed V and J ends, which lost 8 bases and 1 base, there was a span of 21 bases. The CDR3: CAISKVPLELSGANVLTF. DNA for the CDR3: TGTGCCATCTCTAAGGTACCCCTGGAGCTTTCTGGGGCCAACGTCCTGACTTTC.

This clone was recorded a few times. The CDR3 spells CASSPARVGTGPGGYTF. The CDR3 DNA is TGCGCCAGCAGCCCAGCCAGAGTAGGGACAGGACCTGGCGGCTACACCTTC. This rearrangement joins TRBV5-1 to TRBJ1-2, with 8 bases that match TRBD1. Trimming cost V 4 bases and J 8 bases; bases outside gene matches: 19. In germline, CDR1 is SGHRS, CDR2 YFSETQ. The CDR3 is 17 residues long.

This clone was seen a single time. V is TRBV11-2 and J is TRBJ2-3, with a weak D call TRBD2 (5 bases). The germline V gene has CDR1 SGHAT and CDR2 FQNNGV. The CDR3 runs 12 residues. V was trimmed by 5 bases and J by 4 bases, leaving 7 bases between them. CDR3 sequence reads: CASSTGADTQYF. CDR3 nucleotides: TGTGCCAGCAGCACCGGGGCAGATACGCAGTATTTT.

This clone was observed a single time. The chain has TRBV4-1 and TRBJ2-1; 7 nucleotides agree with TRBD2. Germline values: CDR1 MGHRA, CDR2 YSYEKL. J lost 2 bases, V lost 1 base, and 8 bases had no gene match. CDR3 size: 17 residues. As DNA, the CDR3 is TGCGCCAGCAGCCAAGGCAGACTAGCCGACGCCTACAATGAGCAGTTCTTC. It is translated as CASSQGRLADAYNEQFF.

This clone was detected only once. V gene TRBV4-2 combines with J gene TRBJ2-5, with TRBD2 identical over 12 bases. CDR1 and CDR2 from the germline V gene are LGHNA and YNFKEQ. This CDR3 comprises 16 residues. The junction had 3 bases not matched to a gene; V was cut back by 0 bases and J by 4 bases. The CDR3 sequence is CASSQDLTSGRETQYF. The CDR3 DNA is TGTGCCAGCAGCCAAGATTTGACTAGCGGGAGAGAGACCCAGTACTTC.

The table lists this clone with a count of one. This sequence joins TRBV12-3 or TRBV12-4 and TRBJ2-7; D uncertain. Trimming stripped 7 bases from V and 7 bases from J, with 14 bases between. The CDR3 contains 12 residues. The CDR3 spells CASMGERREQYF. In DNA form, the CDR3 reads TGTGCCAGCATGGGTGAGCGCCGGGAGCAGTACTTC.

The chain has TRBV9 and TRBJ2-1; 8 nucleotides agree with TRBD2. The germline CDR1 and CDR2 sequences are SGDLS and YYNGEE. V was clipped by 0 bases and J by 5 bases; unmatched bases: 7. This CDR3 region has 16 residues. CDR3 bases: TGTGCCAGCAGCGTAGCCTCCGGGACTAGGGACAATGAGCAGTTCTTC. This encodes CASSVASGTRDNEQFF. The entire variable domain, with the rest obtained from reference TRBV9 and TRBJ2-1, is as follows: DSGVTQTPKHLITATGQRVTLRCSPRSGDLSVYWYQQSLDQGLQFLIQYYNGEERAKGNILERFSAQQFPDLHSELNLSSLELGDSALYFCASSVASGTRDNEQFFGPGTRLTVL.

The gene calls are TRBV30 and TRBJ2-1; 7 nucleotides align to TRBD1. Trimming at V came to 1 base and at J to 7 bases, leaving 7 bases not matched to a gene. Germline V lookup: CDR1 GTSNPN, CDR2 SVGIG (reference sequence). This CDR3 contains 14 residues. CDR3 amino acids: CAWSGGQVVNEQFF. Here the CDR3 DNA reads TGTGCCTGGAGTGGAGGACAGGTAGTAAATGAGCAGTTCTTC.

This chain connects TRBV4-1 to TRBJ1-5; D might be TRBD1 (6 bases). This CDR3 comprises 17 residues. The germline CDR1 and CDR2 sequences are MGHRA and YSYEKL. V dropped 0 bases and J dropped 1 base, with 13 bases sitting between them. CDR3 DNA sequence: TGCGCCAGCAGCCAAGATAGAGGGGGGGCGAGCAATCAGCCCCAGCATTTT. This encodes CASSQDRGGASNQPQHF.

The chain recombines TRBV12-3 or TRBV12-4 with TRBJ1-5; possibly TRBD1 for D (6 bases). This CDR3 spans 13 amino acids. V was cut by 5 bases and J by 7 bases, with 12 bases left in between. DNA for the CDR3: TGTGCCAGCAGTCATCTAGGGGGACAGCCCCAGCATTTT. Translating it yields CASSHLGGQPQHF.

The J gene is TRBJ1-3, the V gene TRBV3-1 (or the pseudogene TRBV3-2); 8 positions match TRBD1. In germline, CDR1 is LGHDT, CDR2 YNNKEL (reference sequence). The CDR3 runs to 14 residues. V trimming: 6 bases; J trimming: 4 bases; junction bases outside the gene matches: 5. The CDR3 nucleotides read TGTGCCAGCAGACCCAGGGGGCTCGGAAACACCATATATTTT. Protein: CASRPRGLGNTIYF.

The chain recombines TRBV5-6 with TRBJ2-3, with TRBD2 matching 13 bases. CDR3 length: 16 amino acids. V gave up 6 bases and J gave up 6 bases; unmatched junction bases: 10. The germline V gene has CDR1 SGHDT and CDR2 YYEEEE. CDR3 residues: CASTRRLAGGADTQYF. The CDR3 bases are TGTGCCAGCACCCGAAGACTAGCGGGAGGCGCCGATACGCAGTATTTT.

The V and J genes are TRBV19 and TRBJ1-4; possibly TRBD1 for D (5 bases). Looked up from germline, CDR1 is LNHDA and CDR2 is SQIVND (reference sequence). The V gene lost 3 bases and the J gene lost 5 bases, with 13 bases spanning the gap. The CDR3 sequence is 15 residues long. CDR3 DNA sequence: TGTGCCAGTAGTATCCCGATCGGGGGGAATGAAAAACTGTTTTTT. It yields the protein CASSIPIGGNEKLFF.

The chain combines TRBV12-5 with TRBJ2-7; 10 positions match TRBD2. Per germline, CDR1 LGHNT and CDR2 FRNRAP. This CDR3 region has 15 residues. V trimming: 3 bases; J trimming: 6 bases; junction bases outside the gene matches: 8. Here the CDR3 reads CASGLESGRAGEQYF. The CDR3 DNA sequence: TGTGCTAGTGGTTTAGAAAGCGGGAGGGCTGGCGAGCAGTACTTC.

J is TRBJ2-7 and V is TRBV2, with D tentatively TRBD1 (5 bases). The V end lost 6 bases, the J end lost 7 bases, and 19 bases lay between the germline ends. CDR1 SNHLY and CDR2 FYNNEI come from the germline V gene. This CDR3 is 14 amino acids long. This chain's CDR3 is CASSLPLKGREQYF. CDR3 nucleotide sequence: TGTGCCAGCAGCTTACCTCTTAAGGGGCGAGAGCAGTACTTC.